Sequencing of this T cell receptor (beta chain) was carried out in a study of blood T cell repertoires in COVID-19. Study-level background: Acute and convalescent COVID-19 samples came from the United States, Italy and Spain.

Measured with immunoSEQ multiplex PCR; TCRdb has only the in-frame clones, and not every one. The data contain some 120,000 clones, 81% of them singletons. This clonotype originated in a human donor in a cohort sampled during active COVID-19. Material for sequencing was peripheral blood.

The CDR3 region has the DNA TGTGCCAGCAGTCCATCGGGTCCTAGCTCCTACAATGAGCAGTTCTTC. This gives the protein CASSPSGPSSYNEQFF. The genes are TRBV27 and TRBJ2-1, with D hard to call. Trimming removed 5 bases at V and 0 bases at J, with 14 bases between. The germline CDR1 and CDR2 sequences are MNHEY and SMNVEV (reference sequence). This CDR3 contains 16 residues.